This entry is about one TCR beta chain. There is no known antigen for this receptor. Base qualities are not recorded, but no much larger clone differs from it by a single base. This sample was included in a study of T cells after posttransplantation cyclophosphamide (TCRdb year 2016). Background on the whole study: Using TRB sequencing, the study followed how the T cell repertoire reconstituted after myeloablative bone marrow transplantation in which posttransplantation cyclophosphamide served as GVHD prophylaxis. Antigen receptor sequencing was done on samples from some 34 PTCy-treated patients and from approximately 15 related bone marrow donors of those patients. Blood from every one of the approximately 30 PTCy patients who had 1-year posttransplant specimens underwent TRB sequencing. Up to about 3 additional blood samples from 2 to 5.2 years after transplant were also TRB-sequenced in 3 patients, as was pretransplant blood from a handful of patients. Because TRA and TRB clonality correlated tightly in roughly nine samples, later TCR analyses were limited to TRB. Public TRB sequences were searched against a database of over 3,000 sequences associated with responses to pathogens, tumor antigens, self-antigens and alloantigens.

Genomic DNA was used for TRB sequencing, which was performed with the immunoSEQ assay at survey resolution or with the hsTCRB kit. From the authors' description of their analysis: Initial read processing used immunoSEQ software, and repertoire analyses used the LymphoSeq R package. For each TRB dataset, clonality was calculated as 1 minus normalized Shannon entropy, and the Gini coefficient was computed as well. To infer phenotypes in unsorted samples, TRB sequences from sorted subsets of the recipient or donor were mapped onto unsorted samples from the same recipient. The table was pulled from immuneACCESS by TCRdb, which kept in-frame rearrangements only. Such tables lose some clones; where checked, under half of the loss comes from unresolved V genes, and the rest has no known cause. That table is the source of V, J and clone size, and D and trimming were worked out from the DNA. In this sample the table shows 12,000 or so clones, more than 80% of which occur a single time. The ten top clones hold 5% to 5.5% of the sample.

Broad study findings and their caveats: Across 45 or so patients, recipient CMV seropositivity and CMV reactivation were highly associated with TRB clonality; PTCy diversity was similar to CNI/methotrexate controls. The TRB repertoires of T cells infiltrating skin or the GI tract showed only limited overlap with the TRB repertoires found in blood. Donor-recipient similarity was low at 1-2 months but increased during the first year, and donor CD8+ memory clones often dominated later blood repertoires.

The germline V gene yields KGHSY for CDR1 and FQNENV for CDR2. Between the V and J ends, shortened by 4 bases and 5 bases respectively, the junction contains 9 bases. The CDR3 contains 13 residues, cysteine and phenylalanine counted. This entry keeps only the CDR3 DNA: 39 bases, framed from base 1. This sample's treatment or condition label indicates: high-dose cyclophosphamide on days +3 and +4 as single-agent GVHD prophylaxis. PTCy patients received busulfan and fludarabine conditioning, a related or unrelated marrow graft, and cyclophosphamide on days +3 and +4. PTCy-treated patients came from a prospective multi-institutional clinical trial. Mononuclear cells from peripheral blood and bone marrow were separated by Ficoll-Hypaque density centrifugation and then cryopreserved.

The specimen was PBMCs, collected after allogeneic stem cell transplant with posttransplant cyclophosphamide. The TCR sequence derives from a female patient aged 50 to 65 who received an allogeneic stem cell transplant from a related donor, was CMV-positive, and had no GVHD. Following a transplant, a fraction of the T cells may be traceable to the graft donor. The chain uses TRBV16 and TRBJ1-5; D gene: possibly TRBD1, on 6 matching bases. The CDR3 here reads CASSPKGDQPQHF. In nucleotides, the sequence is TGTGCCAGCAGCCCGAAGGGGGATCAGCCCCAGCATTTT.